These 4 T cell receptor beta chains share one sample of origin, sequenced in a study of T cell responses to AZD1222 COVID-19 vaccine. TCRdb's copy holds only in-frame clones and misses some; the assay was immunoSEQ multiplex PCR. The sample has roughly 120,000 clones; around 92% are singletons. Sequencing was performed on peripheral blood, taken on day 0 of AZD1222 vaccination. All receptors derive from an adult in good health.

The CDR3 nucleotides are TGTGCCAGCAGTTTAGGCGGTCTTCAGCCCCAGCATTTT. This codes for CASSLGGLQPQHF. J is TRBJ1-5 and V is TRBV27; no clear D. V was shortened by 2 bases and J by 6 bases, with 8 bases between the two germline ends. Germline loops: CDR1 MNHEY, CDR2 SMNVEV (reference sequence). The CDR3 extends over 13 amino acids.

The chain has TRBV5-1 and TRBJ1-4; D is unresolved. Per germline, CDR1 SGHRS and CDR2 YFSETQ. The CDR3 contains 14 residues. The germline V and J ends were trimmed by 3 bases and 2 bases, with 8 bases remaining between them. The CDR3 DNA follows: TGCGCCAGCAGCTCTGGAAGCACTAATGAAAAACTGTTTTTT. This sequence encodes CASSSGSTNEKLFF.

The rearrangement joins TRBV18 to TRBJ1-3; no clear D. Germline CDR1 KGHSH, CDR2 LQKENI. Trimming shortened V by 1 base and J by 0 bases, and 10 bases separated the two germline ends. CDR3 size: 16 residues. CDR3 in amino acids: CASSPLSTDSGNTIYF. Written as DNA, the CDR3 is TGTGCCAGCTCACCACTCTCGACGGACTCTGGAAACACCATATATTTT.

The chain has TRBV5-4 and TRBJ2-7; D is undetermined. CDR3 length: 13 amino acids. Germline CDR1 reads SGHNT; CDR2 reads YYREEE (reference sequence). V lost 2 bases to trimming and J lost 3 bases, with 9 bases between them. Written as DNA, the CDR3 is TGTGCCAGCAGCTTAGACATTTTCTACGAGCAGTACTTC. Translation gives CASSLDIFYEQYF.